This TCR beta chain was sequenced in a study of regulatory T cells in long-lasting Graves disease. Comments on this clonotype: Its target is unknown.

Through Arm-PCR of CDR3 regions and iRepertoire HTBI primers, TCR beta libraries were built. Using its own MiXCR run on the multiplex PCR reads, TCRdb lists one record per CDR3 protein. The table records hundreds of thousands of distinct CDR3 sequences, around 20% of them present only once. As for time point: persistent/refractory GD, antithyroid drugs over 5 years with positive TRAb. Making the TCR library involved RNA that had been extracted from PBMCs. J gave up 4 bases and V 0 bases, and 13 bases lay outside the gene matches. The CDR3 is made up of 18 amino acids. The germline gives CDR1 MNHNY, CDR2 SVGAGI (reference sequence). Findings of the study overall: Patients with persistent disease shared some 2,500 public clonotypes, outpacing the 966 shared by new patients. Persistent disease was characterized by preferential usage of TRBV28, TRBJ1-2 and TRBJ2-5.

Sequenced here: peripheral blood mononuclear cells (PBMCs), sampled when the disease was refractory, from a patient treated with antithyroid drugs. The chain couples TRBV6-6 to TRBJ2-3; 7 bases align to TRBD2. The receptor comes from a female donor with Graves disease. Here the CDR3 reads CASSYSPGTSVSSDTQYF. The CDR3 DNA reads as TGTGCCAGCAGTTACTCCCCAGGCACTAGCGTTTCCTCAGATACGCAGTATTTT.